This entry is about one T cell receptor beta chain. Its target is not known. Germline-derived CDR1 and CDR2 are SEHNR and FQNEAQ (reference sequence). Trimming took 4 bases from V and 2 from J, leaving 11 bases between them. The CDR3 runs to 14 residues. This sample was taken from a study of CD4 T cells in relation to SARS-CoV-2 and coronaviruses. Study details: Crossreactive spike epitopes shared across donors were mapped to their HLA restriction.

Broader study findings: In approximately 70% of donors, memory CD4+ clonotypes crossrecognized SARS-CoV-2 and at least one common cold coronavirus spike.

The assay was immunoSEQ multiplex PCR, and TCRdb's table has in-frame clones only and misses some. The sample records 30,000 to 45,000 clones, 70% to 85% being singletons. The receptor was derived from an adult with COVID-19. Sequencing was performed on memory CD4+ T cells from PBMCs, cultured in vitro. The genes are TRBV7-9 and TRBJ2-5; D possibly corresponds to TRBD2 (6 bases). CDR3 nucleotides: TGTGCCAGCAGCTCGGGACTGTTGCAAGAGACCCAGTACTTC. Translated, it gives CASSSGLLQETQYF.